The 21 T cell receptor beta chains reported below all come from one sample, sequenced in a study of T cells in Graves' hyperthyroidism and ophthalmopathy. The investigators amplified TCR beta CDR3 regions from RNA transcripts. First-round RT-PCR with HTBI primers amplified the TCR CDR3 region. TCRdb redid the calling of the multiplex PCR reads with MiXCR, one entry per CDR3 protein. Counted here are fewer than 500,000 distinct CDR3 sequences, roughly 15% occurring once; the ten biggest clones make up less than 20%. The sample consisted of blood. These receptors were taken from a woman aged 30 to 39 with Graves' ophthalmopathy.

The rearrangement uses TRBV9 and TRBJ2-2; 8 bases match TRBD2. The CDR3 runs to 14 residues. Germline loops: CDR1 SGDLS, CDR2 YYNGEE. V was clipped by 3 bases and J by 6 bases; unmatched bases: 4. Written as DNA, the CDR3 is TGTGCCAGCAGCGGGGGACTAGTCGCCGGGGAGCTGTTTTTT. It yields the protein CASSGGLVAGELFF.

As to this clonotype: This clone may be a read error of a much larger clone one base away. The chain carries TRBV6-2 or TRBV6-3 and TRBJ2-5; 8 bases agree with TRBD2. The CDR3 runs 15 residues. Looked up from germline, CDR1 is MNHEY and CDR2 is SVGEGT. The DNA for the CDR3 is TGTGCCAGCAGTTCCCCGGGCGGGGGGCAAGAGGCCCAGTACTTC. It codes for CASSSPGGGQEAQYF.

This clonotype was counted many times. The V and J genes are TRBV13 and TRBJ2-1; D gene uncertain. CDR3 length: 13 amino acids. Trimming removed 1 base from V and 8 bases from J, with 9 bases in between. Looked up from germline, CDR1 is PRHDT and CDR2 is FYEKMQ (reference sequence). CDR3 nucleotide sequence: TGTGCCAGCAGCTTAGTCTCTAAGGATGAGCAGTTCTTC. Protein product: CASSLVSKDEQFF.

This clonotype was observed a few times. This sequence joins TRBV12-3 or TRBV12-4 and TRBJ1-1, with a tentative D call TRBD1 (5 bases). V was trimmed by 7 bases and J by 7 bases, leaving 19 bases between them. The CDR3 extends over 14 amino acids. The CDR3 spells CASKVRQFRSEAFF. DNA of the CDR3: TGTGCCAGCAAGGTTCGACAGTTCAGGAGTGAAGCTTTCTTT.

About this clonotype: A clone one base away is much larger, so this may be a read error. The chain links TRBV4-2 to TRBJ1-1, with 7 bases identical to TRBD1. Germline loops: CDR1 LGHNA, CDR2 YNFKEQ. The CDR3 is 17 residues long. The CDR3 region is CASGQVWTGLGDTEAFF. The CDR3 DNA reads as TGTGCCAGCGGCCAAGTTTGGACAGGTCTGGGGGACACTGAAGCTTTCTTT.

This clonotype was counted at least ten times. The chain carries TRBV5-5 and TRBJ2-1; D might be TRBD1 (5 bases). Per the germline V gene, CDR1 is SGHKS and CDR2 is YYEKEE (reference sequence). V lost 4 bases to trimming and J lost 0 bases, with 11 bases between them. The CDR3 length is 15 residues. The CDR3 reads CASSPTVLSYNEQFF. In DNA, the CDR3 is TGTGCCAGCAGCCCGACAGTTCTCTCCTACAATGAGCAGTTCTTC.

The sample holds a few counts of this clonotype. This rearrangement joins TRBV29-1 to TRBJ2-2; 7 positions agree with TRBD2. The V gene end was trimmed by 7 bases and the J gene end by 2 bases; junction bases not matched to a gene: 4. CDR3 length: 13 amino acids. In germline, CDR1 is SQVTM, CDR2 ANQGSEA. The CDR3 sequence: CSATSDNTGELFF. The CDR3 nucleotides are TGCAGCGCCACTAGCGATAACACCGGGGAGCTGTTTTTT.

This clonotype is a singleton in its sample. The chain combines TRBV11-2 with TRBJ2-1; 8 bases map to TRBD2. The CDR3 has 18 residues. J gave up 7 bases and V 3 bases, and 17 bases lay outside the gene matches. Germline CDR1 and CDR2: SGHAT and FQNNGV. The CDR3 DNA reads TGTGCCAGCAGCTTCCCCCACGGGGGGGGGGGGTTTAGGAATGAGCAGTTCTTC. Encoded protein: CASSFPHGGGGFRNEQFF.

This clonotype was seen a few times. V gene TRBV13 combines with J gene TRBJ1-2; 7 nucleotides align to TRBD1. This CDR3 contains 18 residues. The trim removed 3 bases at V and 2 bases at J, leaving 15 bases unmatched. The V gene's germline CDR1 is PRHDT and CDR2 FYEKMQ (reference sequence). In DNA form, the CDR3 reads TGTGCCAGCAGCTTCGGTGCCGCCGGCCCAGGGGGGAACTATGGCTACACCTTC. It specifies CASSFGAAGPGGNYGYTF.

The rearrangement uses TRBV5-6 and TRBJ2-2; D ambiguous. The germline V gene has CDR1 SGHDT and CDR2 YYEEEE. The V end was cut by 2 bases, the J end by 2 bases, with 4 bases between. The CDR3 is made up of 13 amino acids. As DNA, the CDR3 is TGTGCCAGCAGCTTTCCAAACACCGGGGAGCTGTTTTTT. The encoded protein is CASSFPNTGELFF.

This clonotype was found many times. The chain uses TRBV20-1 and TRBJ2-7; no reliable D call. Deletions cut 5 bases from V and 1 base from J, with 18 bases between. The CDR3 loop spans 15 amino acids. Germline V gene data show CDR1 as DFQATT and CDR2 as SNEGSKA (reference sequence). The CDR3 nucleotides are TGCAGTGCTTTTCACCCGACTGCAACATCCTACGAGCAGTACTTC. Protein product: CSAFHPTATSYEQYF.

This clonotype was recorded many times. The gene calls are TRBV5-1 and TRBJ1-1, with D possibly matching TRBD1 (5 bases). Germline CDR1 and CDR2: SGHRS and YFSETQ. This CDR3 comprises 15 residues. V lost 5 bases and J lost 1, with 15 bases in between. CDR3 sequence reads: CASRKGQKTNTEAFF. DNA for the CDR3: TGCGCCAGCAGAAAGGGGCAGAAAACGAACACTGAAGCTTTCTTT.

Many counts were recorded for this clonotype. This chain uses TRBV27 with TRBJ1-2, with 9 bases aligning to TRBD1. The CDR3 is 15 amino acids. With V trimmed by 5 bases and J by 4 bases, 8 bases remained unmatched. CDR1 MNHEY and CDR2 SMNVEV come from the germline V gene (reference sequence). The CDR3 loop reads CASSLGTGRSYGYTF. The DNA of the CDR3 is TGTGCCAGCAGTCTCGGGACAGGGCGGTCCTATGGCTACACCTTC.

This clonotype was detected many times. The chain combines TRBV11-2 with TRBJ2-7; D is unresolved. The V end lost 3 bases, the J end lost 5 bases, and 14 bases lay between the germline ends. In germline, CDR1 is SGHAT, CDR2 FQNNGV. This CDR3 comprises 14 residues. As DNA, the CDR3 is TGTGCCAGCAGCTTTAGTGGAAGAGCCCACGAGCAGTACTTC. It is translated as CASSFSGRAHEQYF. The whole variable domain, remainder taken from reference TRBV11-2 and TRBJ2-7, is EAGVAQSPRYKIIEKRQSVAFWCNPISGHATLYWYQQILGQGPKLLIQFQNNGVVDDSQLPKDRFSAERLKGVDSTLKIQPAKLEDSAVYLCASSFSGRAHEQYFGPGTRLTVT.

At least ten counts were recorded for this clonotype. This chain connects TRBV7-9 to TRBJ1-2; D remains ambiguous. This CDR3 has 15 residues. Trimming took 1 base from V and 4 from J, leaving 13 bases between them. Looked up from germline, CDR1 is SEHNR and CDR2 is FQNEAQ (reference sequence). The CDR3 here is CASSLGLTLSYGYTF. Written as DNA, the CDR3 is TGTGCCAGCAGCTTAGGATTGACCCTCTCCTATGGCTACACCTTC.

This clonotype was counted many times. The CDR3 coding sequence is TGTGCCAGCAGCTTTGGGGTGGCCCCCTACAATGAGCAGTTCTTC. Its translation is CASSFGVAPYNEQFF. V and J are TRBV5-6 and TRBJ2-1; D gene uncertain. Germline V lookup: CDR1 SGHDT, CDR2 YYEEEE. This CDR3 has 15 amino acids. Deletions cut 2 bases from V and 2 bases from J, with 11 bases between. The full variable domain, its missing parts supplied by reference TRBV5-6 and TRBJ2-1, is DAGVTQSPTHLIKTRGQQVTLRCSPKSGHDTVSWYQQALGQGPQFIFQYYEEEERQRGNFPDRFSGHQFPNYSSELNVNALLLGDSALYLCASSFGVAPYNEQFFGPGTRLTVL.

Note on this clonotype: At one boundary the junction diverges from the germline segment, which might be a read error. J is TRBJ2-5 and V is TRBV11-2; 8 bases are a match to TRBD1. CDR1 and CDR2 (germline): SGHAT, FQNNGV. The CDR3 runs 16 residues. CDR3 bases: TGTGCCAGCAGCTCCGGAGAGACAGGGGAAGGAGAGACCCGGTACTTC. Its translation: CASSSGETGEGETRYF.

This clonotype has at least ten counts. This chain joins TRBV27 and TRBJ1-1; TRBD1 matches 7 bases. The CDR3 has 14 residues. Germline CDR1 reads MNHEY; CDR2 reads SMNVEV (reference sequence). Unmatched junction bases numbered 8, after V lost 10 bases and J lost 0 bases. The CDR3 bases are TGTGCCACCCACCCTGGGACAGTGAACACTGAAGCTTTCTTT. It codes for CATHPGTVNTEAFF.

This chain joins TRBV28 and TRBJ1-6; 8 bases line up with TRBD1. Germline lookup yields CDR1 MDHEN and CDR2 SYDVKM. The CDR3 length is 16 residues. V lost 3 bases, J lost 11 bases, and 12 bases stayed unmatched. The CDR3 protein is CASSLSRGLWVPPLHF. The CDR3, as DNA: TGTGCCAGCAGTTTGAGCAGGGGGCTTTGGGTGCCACCCCTCCACTTT.

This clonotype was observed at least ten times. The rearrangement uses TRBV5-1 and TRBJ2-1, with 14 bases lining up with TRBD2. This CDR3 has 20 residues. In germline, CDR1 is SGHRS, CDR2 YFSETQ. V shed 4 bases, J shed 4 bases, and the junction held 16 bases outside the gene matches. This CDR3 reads CASSSLVFSGTSGGYNEQFF. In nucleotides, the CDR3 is TGCGCCAGCAGCAGTTTAGTTTTCAGCGGGACTAGCGGGGGTTACAATGAGCAGTTCTTC.

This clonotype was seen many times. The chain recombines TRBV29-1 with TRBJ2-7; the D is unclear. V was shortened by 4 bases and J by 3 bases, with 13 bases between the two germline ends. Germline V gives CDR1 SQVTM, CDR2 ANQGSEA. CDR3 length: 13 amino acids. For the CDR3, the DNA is TGCAGCGTTGCACCTGGGTCTGGCTACGAGCAGTACTTC. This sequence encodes CSVAPGSGYEQYF.